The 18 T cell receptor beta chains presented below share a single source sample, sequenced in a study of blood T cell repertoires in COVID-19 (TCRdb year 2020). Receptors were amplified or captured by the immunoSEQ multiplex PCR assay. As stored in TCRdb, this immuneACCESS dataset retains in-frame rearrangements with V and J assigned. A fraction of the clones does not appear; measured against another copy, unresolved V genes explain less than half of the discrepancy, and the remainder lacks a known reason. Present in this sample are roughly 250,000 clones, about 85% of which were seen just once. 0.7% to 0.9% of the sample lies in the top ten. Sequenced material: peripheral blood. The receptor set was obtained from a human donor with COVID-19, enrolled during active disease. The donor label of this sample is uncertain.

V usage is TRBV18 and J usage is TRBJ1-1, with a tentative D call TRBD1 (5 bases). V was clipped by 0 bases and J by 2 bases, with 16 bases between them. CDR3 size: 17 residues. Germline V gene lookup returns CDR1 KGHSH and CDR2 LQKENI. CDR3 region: CASSPPGGGRVNTEAFF. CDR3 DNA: TGTGCCAGCTCACCACCGGGGGGAGGCAGGGTTAACACTGAAGCTTTCTTT.

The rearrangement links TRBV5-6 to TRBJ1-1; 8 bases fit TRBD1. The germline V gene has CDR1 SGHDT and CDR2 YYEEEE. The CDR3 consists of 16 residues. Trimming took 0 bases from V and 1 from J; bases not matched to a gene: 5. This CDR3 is CASSLVQGAGNTEAFF. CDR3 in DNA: TGTGCCAGCAGCTTGGTTCAGGGGGCGGGGAACACTGAAGCTTTCTTT. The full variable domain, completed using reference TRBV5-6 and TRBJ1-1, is DAGVTQSPTHLIKTRGQQVTLRCSPKSGHDTVSWYQQALGQGPQFIFQYYEEEERQRGNFPDRFSGHQFPNYSSELNVNALLLGDSALYLCASSLVQGAGNTEAFFGQGTRLTVV.

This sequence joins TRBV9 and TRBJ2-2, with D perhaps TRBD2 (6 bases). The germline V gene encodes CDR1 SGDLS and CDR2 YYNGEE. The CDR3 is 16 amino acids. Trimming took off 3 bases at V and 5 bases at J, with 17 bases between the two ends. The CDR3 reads CASSGGLRGLTGELFF. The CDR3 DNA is TGTGCCAGCAGCGGGGGACTCCGAGGCTTGACCGGGGAGCTGTTTTTT.

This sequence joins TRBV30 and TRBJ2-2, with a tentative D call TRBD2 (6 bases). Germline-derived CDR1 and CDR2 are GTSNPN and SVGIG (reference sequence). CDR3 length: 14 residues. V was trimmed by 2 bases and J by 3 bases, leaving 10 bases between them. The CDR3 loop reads CAWSRGLDTGELFF. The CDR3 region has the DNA TGTGCCTGGAGTCGGGGGTTGGACACCGGGGAGCTGTTTTTT.

The CDR3 reads CASSESAGGLAPRYEQYF. DNA of the CDR3: TGTGCCAGCAGTGAATCCGCCGGAGGACTAGCGCCACGCTACGAGCAGTACTTC. The genes are TRBV6-1 and TRBJ2-7; 9 bases align to TRBD2. This CDR3 is built from 18 residues. Unmatched junction bases numbered 14, after V lost 2 bases and J lost 3 bases. CDR1 MNHNS and CDR2 SASEGT come from the germline V gene.

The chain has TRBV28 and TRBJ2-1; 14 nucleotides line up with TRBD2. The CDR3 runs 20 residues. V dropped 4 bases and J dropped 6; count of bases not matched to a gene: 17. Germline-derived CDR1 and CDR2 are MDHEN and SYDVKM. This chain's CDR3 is CASSSHSGTSGRQRLNEQFF. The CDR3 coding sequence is TGTGCCAGCAGTTCACACTCCGGGACTAGCGGGAGACAAAGGCTCAATGAGCAGTTCTTC.

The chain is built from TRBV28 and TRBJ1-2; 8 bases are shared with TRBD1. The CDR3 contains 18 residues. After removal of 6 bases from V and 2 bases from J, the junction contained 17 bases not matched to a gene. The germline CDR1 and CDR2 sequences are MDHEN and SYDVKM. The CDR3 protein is CASSTTGQGISKNYGYTF. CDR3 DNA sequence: TGTGCCAGCAGCACGACCGGACAGGGTATTTCGAAGAACTATGGCTACACCTTC.

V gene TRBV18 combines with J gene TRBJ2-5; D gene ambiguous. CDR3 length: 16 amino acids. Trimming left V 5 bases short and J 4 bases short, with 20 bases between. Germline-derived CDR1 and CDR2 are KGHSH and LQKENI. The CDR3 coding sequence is TGTGCCAGCTCATCCCGATTGGGCCCAGTGGGAGAGACCCAGTACTTC. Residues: CASSSRLGPVGETQYF. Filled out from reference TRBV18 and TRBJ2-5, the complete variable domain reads NAGVMQNPRHLVRRRGQEARLRCSPMKGHSHVYWYRQLPEEGLKFMVYLQKENIIDESGMPKERFSAEFPKEGPSILRIQQVVRGDSAAYFCASSSRLGPVGETQYFGPGTRLLVL.

The CDR3 DNA sequence: TGTGCCGGACAGAGGAACACTGAAGCTTTCTTT. This encodes CAGQRNTEAFF. The J gene is TRBJ1-1, the V gene TRBV6-5; weak D call: TRBD1 (6 bases). V was trimmed by 11 bases and J by 1 base, leaving 8 bases between them. Germline V gene sequence: CDR1 MNHEY, CDR2 SVGAGI. The CDR3 length is 11 residues.

In nucleotides, the CDR3 is TGTGCCAGCAGACACGGAGGGGGCGCGATATGGCAGCCCCAGCATTTT. This sequence encodes CASRHGGGAIWQPQHF. The chain recombines TRBV28 with TRBJ1-5; TRBD1 agrees at 7 bases. CDR3 length equals 16 residues. Germline lookup yields CDR1 MDHEN and CDR2 SYDVKM. The junction had 15 bases not matched to a gene; V was cut back by 6 bases and J by 7 bases.

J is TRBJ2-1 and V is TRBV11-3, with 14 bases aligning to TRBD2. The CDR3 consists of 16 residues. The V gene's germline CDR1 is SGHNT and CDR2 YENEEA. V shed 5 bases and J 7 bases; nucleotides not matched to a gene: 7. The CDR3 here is CASSPGLAGGLNEQFF. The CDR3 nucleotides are TGTGCCAGCAGCCCCGGACTAGCGGGAGGCCTAAATGAGCAGTTCTTC.

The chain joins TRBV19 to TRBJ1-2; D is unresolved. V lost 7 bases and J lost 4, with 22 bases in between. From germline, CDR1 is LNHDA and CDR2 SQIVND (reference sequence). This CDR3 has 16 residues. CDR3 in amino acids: CASTPQRAGEGYGYTF. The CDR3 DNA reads TGTGCCAGTACCCCCCAAAGGGCCGGGGAGGGCTATGGCTACACCTTC.

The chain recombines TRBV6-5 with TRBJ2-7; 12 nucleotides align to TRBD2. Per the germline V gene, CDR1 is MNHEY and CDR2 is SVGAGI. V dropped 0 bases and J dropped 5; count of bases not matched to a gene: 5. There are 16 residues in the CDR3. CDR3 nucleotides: TGTGCCAGCAGTTACTCAGGAACTAGCGGGAGGAACGAGCAGTACTTC. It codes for CASSYSGTSGRNEQYF.

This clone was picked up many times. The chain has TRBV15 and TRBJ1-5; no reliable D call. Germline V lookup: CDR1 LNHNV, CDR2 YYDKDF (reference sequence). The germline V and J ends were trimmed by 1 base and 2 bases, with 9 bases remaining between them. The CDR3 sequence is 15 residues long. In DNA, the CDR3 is TGTGCCACCAGCAGAGGATGGCAGGGCAATCAGCCCCAGCATTTT. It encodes CATSRGWQGNQPQHF.

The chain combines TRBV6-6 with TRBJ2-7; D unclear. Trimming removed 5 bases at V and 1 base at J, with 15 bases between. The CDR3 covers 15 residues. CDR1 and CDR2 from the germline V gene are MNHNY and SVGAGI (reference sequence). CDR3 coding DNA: TGTGCCAGCAGTCCCGACGGCGTGAGGTCCTACGAGCAGTACTTC. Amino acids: CASSPDGVRSYEQYF.

CDR3 protein: CASSPMTSGAYEQYF. CDR3 bases: TGTGCCAGCAGCCCAATGACTAGCGGGGCTTATGAGCAGTACTTC. The J gene is TRBJ2-7, the V gene TRBV7-2; 11 bases are a match to TRBD2. Germline CDR1 and CDR2: SGHTA and FQGNSA. V lost 5 bases to trimming and J lost 7 bases; unmatched junction nucleotides: 10. The CDR3 sequence is 15 residues long.

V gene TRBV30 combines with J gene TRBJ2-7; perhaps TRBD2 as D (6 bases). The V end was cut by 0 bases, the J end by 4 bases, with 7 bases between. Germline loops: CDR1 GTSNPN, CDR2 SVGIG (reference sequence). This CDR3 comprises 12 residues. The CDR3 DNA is TGTGCCTGGAGTGTGGAGGGGTACGAGCAGTACTTC. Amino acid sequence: CAWSVEGYEQYF.

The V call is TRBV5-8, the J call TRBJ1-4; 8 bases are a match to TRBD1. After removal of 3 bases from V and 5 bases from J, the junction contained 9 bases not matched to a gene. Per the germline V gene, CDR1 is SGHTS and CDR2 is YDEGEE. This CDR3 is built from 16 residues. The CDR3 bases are TGTGCCAGCAGCTCCCCCCCCCAGGGGGCAAATGAAAAACTGTTTTTT. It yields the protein CASSSPPQGANEKLFF.